The 13 T cell receptor beta chains listed next were all sequenced from one sample in a study of vaccination and CD4 T cells after COVID-19. The Oncomine TCR Beta short-read assay sequenced DNA from cultured CD4+ T cells. TCRdb called the PCR reads again in MiXCR, with one record for every CDR3 protein. The sample lists about 3,500 distinct CDR3 sequences, around 40% occurring once. The treatment here: approximately nine-day PBMC culture with coronavirus spike peptide pools or control peptides (ViraFEST assay). Antigens of these TCRs are unknown. Specimen: CD4+ T cells from blood, cultured in vitro. The receptor set was obtained from a human donor who had recovered from COVID-19.

This clonotype was picked up a small number of times. The chain employs TRBV11-2 and TRBJ1-2; no clear D gene. The V and J ends lost 3 bases and 4 bases respectively, with 9 bases between them. Germline CDR1 and CDR2: SGHAT and FQNNGV. The CDR3 length is 13 residues. CDR3: CASSFVRSYGYTF. Here the CDR3 DNA reads TGTGCCAGCAGCTTCGTCAGGAGCTATGGCTACACCTTC. Supplemented by reference TRBV11-2 and TRBJ1-2, the full variable domain reads EAGVAQSPRYKIIEKRQSVAFWCNPISGHATLYWYQQILGQGPKLLIQFQNNGVVDDSQLPKDRFSAERLKGVDSTLKIQPAKLEDSAVYLCASSFVRSYGYTFGSGTRLTVV.

The rearrangement joins TRBV20-1 to TRBJ2-3, with 8 positions matching TRBD2. This CDR3 is 16 amino acids long. V shed 1 base and J 6 bases; nucleotides not matched to a gene: 12. The germline gives CDR1 DFQATT, CDR2 SNEGSKA (reference sequence). CDR3 sequence: CSARGKLAEGRDTQYF. The CDR3 DNA reads as TGCAGTGCTAGAGGGAAACTAGCGGAAGGACGGGATACGCAGTATTTT.

The count of this clonotype is one. The chain employs TRBV5-4 and TRBJ2-1, with 11 bases fitting TRBD1. CDR3 size: 15 residues. Germline trimming cut 4 bases from V and 12 bases from J; bases unmatched to any gene: 12. Germline V gene sequence: CDR1 SGHNT, CDR2 YYREEE (reference sequence). CDR3 region: CASSDPGQGGLGQFF. The DNA for the CDR3 is TGTGCCAGCAGCGATCCGGGACAGGGGGGCCTCGGGCAGTTCTTC.

The rearrangement joins TRBV15 to TRBJ2-7, with 8 bases matching TRBD1. The CDR3 is 12 amino acids. Germline loops: CDR1 LNHNV, CDR2 YYDKDF (reference sequence). J gave up 12 bases and V 4 bases, and 8 bases lay outside the gene matches. CDR3 DNA sequence: TGTGCCACCAGCATGTCGGGACAGGTTAGGTACTTC. The encoded protein is CATSMSGQVRYF.

This chain uses TRBV6-5 with TRBJ1-6; no clear D gene. Per the germline V gene, CDR1 is MNHEY and CDR2 is SVGAGI. The CDR3 sequence is 17 residues long. Deletions cut 2 bases from V and 0 bases from J, with 11 bases between. The CDR3 sequence is CASSYGSVSSYNSPLHF. Here the CDR3 DNA reads TGTGCCAGCAGTTACGGATCAGTTAGCTCCTATAATTCACCCCTCCACTTT.

This chain uses TRBV20-1 with TRBJ2-1, with TRBD2 identical over 11 bases. The CDR3 runs 17 residues. Looked up from germline, CDR1 is DFQATT and CDR2 is SNEGSKA (reference sequence). Unmatched junction bases numbered 10, after V lost 0 bases and J lost 6 bases. Here the CDR3 DNA reads TGCAGTGCTAGAGATTACGGGGGGCTAGCGGGGGGCAATGAGCAGTTCTTC. Protein: CSARDYGGLAGGNEQFF.

The gene calls are TRBV7-2 and TRBJ2-3; D is ambiguous. V lost 8 bases and J 6 bases, leaving 9 bases between the germline ends. CDR1 SGHTA and CDR2 FQGNSA come from the germline V gene. CDR3 length: 11 amino acids. For the CDR3, the DNA is TGTGCCAGCCTGCTTACGGATACGCAGTATTTT. This gives the protein CASLLTDTQYF.

The rearrangement joins TRBV7-9 to TRBJ2-7; D might be TRBD2 (6 bases). CDR1 and CDR2 (germline): SEHNR, FQNEAQ (reference sequence). V lost 6 bases to trimming and J lost 5 bases, with 17 bases between them. The CDR3 extends over 14 amino acids. CDR3 sequence (DNA): TGTGCCAGCAGTCGGGGGAGAGGTGGCCACGAGCAGTACTTC. Its translation: CASSRGRGGHEQYF.

This clonotype has just a few counts. This chain connects TRBV7-2 to TRBJ1-3; D uncertain. CDR1 and CDR2 (germline): SGHTA, FQGNSA. With 0 bases removed from V and 0 bases from J, the gap between germline ends came to 9 bases. The CDR3 is 16 residues long. DNA for the CDR3: TGTGCCAGCAGCTTAGCGGCGGCCCACTCTGGAAACACCATATATTTT. It is translated as CASSLAAAHSGNTIYF.

The chain links TRBV6-1 to TRBJ1-6; D not resolved. The CDR3 length is 15 residues. Germline CDR1 reads MNHNS; CDR2 reads SASEGT. The V end lost 2 bases, the J end lost 13 bases, and 18 bases lay between the germline ends. CDR3 region: CASSEPYSGREPLHF. The DNA of the CDR3 is TGTGCCAGCAGTGAACCGTACTCGGGGAGGGAGCCCCTCCACTTT.

The chain links TRBV6-1 to TRBJ2-7; TRBD1 aligns across 8 bases. Germline V gene lookup returns CDR1 MNHNS and CDR2 SASEGT. The CDR3 has 14 amino acids. V shed 5 bases and J 3 bases; nucleotides not matched to a gene: 6. CDR3 amino acids: CASSRTGYYYEQYF. CDR3 nucleotide sequence: TGTGCCAGCAGTCGGACAGGGTATTACTACGAGCAGTACTTC.

V is TRBV12-3 or TRBV12-4 and J is TRBJ1-6; 8 nucleotides line up with TRBD1. This CDR3 region has 16 residues. The V segment lost 4 bases and the J segment 5 bases; nucleotides outside the gene matches: 7. The CDR3: CASSSTRTGNNSPLHF. CDR3 bases: TGTGCCAGCAGTTCGACCCGGACAGGGAATAATTCACCCCTCCACTTT.

V and J are TRBV24-1 and TRBJ2-1; D gene ambiguous. This CDR3 is 13 amino acids long. Per the germline V gene, CDR1 is KGHDR and CDR2 is SFDVKD. V was clipped by 7 bases and J by 5 bases, with 11 bases between them. Written as DNA, the CDR3 is TGTGCCACCAGCAGGCCTGGCGACAATGAGCAGTTCTTC. This codes for CATSRPGDNEQFF.